This T cell receptor beta chain was recorded in a study of Ad26.COV2.S vaccination and SARS-CoV-2 variants. The wider study: The authors gave Ad26.COV2.S intramuscularly, either once or twice 56 days apart.

Stated treatment: about 20 received Ad26.COV2.S at low or high dose, single or two shots; several received placebo; per-sample allocation not given. Specimen acquisition occurred on day 63 following the initial vaccine or placebo injection. Donor was an adult aged 18-55 years in Boston. On this clone itself: What it recognizes is unknown.

Sequenced by immunoSEQ multiplex PCR; TCRdb stores in-frame clones only, minus some. The repertoire holds roughly 410,000 clones, with about 80% as singletons. The CDR3 is 14 amino acids. The germline gives CDR1 SGHTA, CDR2 FQGNSA. The V end lost 0 bases, the J end lost 1 base, and 7 bases lay between the germline ends. Study-wide findings and caveats: It was vaccine recipients, not placebo recipients, who had the higher spike-specific TCR breadth. Reported findings describe substantial breadth in spike-specific CD8+ and CD4+ T cell responses following vaccination.

The chain couples TRBV7-2 to TRBJ2-7; perhaps TRBD2 as D (6 bases). This receptor was identified in a person between 18 and 59 years old who received the Ad26.COV2.S COVID-19 vaccine or a placebo. The specimen was peripheral blood, collected in a trial of Ad26.COV2.S vaccine versus placebo. CDR3 DNA sequence: TGTGCCAGCAGCTTAGCGGGAGGTTCCTACGAGCAGTACTTC. Amino acid sequence: CASSLAGGSYEQYF. The full variable domain, completed using reference TRBV7-2 and TRBJ2-7, is GAGVSQSPSNKVTEKGKDVELRCDPISGHTALYWYRQSLGQGLEFLIYFQGNSAPDKSGLPSDRFSAERTGGSVSTLTIQRTQQEDSAVYLCASSLAGGSYEQYFGPGTRLTVT.